The 28 T cell receptor beta chains below all came from one sample that was sequenced in a study of identical twins. TCRdb fed the 5' RACE reads into MiXCR, producing one record per CDR3 protein. The sample has 200,000 to 250,000 distinct CDR3 sequences, roughly 13% seen once. The data were also submitted as part of a second study, on yellow fever vaccine responses in identical twins.

Sequencing was performed on memory (CD45RO+) T cells sorted from blood. The origin of the receptors is a woman aged 18-29 years in good health.

The sample holds a few counts of this clonotype. V and J are TRBV7-9 and TRBJ2-3; tentatively, D is TRBD2 (6 bases). The ends were cut back, 1 base at V and 7 bases at J, with 21 bases in the middle. This CDR3 is built from 17 residues. The germline CDR1 and CDR2 sequences are SEHNR and FQNEAQ (reference sequence). The DNA of the CDR3 is TGTGCCAGCAGCTTAGTTGGGGGGAGCACCACAATTCATACGCAGTATTTT. Protein product: CASSLVGGSTTIHTQYF.

The chain joins TRBV7-3 to TRBJ2-1; 8 nucleotides match TRBD1. This CDR3 is 16 amino acids long. With 5 bases clipped from V and 9 bases from J, the junction kept 15 bases outside the gene matches. Germline V gene sequence: CDR1 SGHTA, CDR2 FQGTGA. This CDR3 is CASSPGGAGGLGEQFF. Here the CDR3 DNA reads TGTGCCAGCAGCCCAGGGGGCGCAGGGGGCTTGGGTGAGCAGTTCTTC.

This clonotype was counted ten times or more. V gene TRBV6-4 combines with J gene TRBJ2-2; D is undetermined. The CDR3 is made up of 15 amino acids. V lost 0 bases to trimming and J lost 5 bases, with 10 bases between them. From germline, CDR1 is MRHNA and CDR2 SNTAGT. The CDR3 sequence is CASSDSPQTTGELFF. Written as DNA, the CDR3 is TGTGCCAGCAGTGACTCGCCACAAACAACCGGGGAGCTGTTTTTT.

This clonotype has only a few counts. The CDR3 bases are TGTGCCAGCAGTTTCGGGACAGGGCATGGTGAGCAGTTCTTC. This encodes CASSFGTGHGEQFF. The rearrangement uses TRBV12-3 or TRBV12-4 and TRBJ2-1, with 9 bases aligning to TRBD1. The CDR3 consists of 14 residues. With V trimmed by 3 bases and J by 9 bases, 6 bases remained unmatched.

This rearrangement joins TRBV12-3 or TRBV12-4 to TRBJ2-2; a possible D gene is TRBD2 (7 bases). CDR3 length: 13 residues. V lost 4 bases and J 7 bases, leaving 10 bases between the germline ends. The CDR3 DNA reads as TGTGCCAGCAGTTACAGGGAGGGCGGGGAGCTGTTTTTT. Its protein is CASSYREGGELFF.

This clonotype came up a few times. CDR3 DNA sequence: TGTGCCAGCAGCCAATGGTCGAACACTGAAGCTTTCTTT. Protein: CASSQWSNTEAFF. The chain combines TRBV3-1 with TRBJ1-1; D is undetermined. Germline V gene data show CDR1 as LGHDT and CDR2 as YNNKEL (reference sequence). Trimming left V 2 bases short and J 1 base short, with 5 bases between. CDR3 length: 13 amino acids.

This rearrangement joins TRBV15 to TRBJ2-2, with 13 bases identical to TRBD2. CDR1 LNHNV and CDR2 YYDKDF come from the germline V gene (reference sequence). The CDR3 is made up of 15 amino acids. V lost 5 bases to trimming and J lost 5 bases; unmatched junction nucleotides: 2. CDR3 nucleotide sequence: TGTGCCACCAGCTCGGGACTAGCGGGGACCGGGGAGCTGTTTTTT. It codes for CATSSGLAGTGELFF.

In its sample, this clonotype was seen a few times. This chain connects TRBV12-3 or TRBV12-4 to TRBJ1-2, with 7 bases fitting TRBD1. The CDR3 is 12 residues long. Trimming cost V 4 bases and J 9 bases; bases outside gene matches: 5. The CDR3 spells CASSWEQGSYTF. The CDR3 nucleotides read TGTGCCAGCAGTTGGGAACAGGGGAGCTACACCTTC.

The genes are TRBV7-9 and TRBJ2-2; 7 nucleotides match TRBD1. The CDR3 spans 16 residues. V lost 6 bases, J lost 2 bases, and 9 bases stayed unmatched. Germline V gives CDR1 SEHNR, CDR2 FQNEAQ (reference sequence). CDR3 in amino acids: CASRLKGAPNTGELFF. The CDR3 DNA reads as TGTGCCAGCAGATTGAAGGGGGCTCCTAACACCGGGGAGCTGTTTTTT.

The chain joins TRBV6-2 or TRBV6-3 to TRBJ2-3; 12 positions match TRBD2. Trimming took 6 bases from V and 8 from J; bases not matched to a gene: 12. From germline, CDR1 is MNHEY and CDR2 SVGEGT. The CDR3 totals 16 residues. CDR3 amino acids: CASSFGLAGTRGTQYF. DNA of the CDR3: TGTGCCAGCAGCTTCGGACTAGCGGGGACCCGGGGTACGCAGTATTTT.

A few counts support this clonotype. The gene calls are TRBV5-1 and TRBJ2-7, with TRBD1 as a possible D gene (6 bases). V lost 0 bases to trimming and J lost 0 bases, with 16 bases between them. CDR1 and CDR2 (germline): SGHRS, YFSETQ. The CDR3 length is 17 residues. CDR3 coding DNA: TGCGCCAGCAGCTTGGGACAGGAGCGGATCAGCTCCTACGAGCAGTACTTC. This codes for CASSLGQERISSYEQYF. Drawing the rest from reference TRBV5-1 and TRBJ2-7, the complete variable domain is KAGVTQTPRYLIKTRGQQVTLSCSPISGHRSVSWYQQTPGQGLQFLFEYFSETQRNKGNFPGRFSGRQFSNSRSEMNVSTLELGDSALYLCASSLGQERISSYEQYFGPGTRLTVT.

This clonotype was observed a few times. The chain recombines TRBV20-1 with TRBJ2-7; weak D call: TRBD2 (5 bases). The CDR3 sequence is 13 residues long. Trimming stripped 7 bases from V and 1 base from J, with 14 bases between. Germline V gene lookup returns CDR1 DFQATT and CDR2 SNEGSKA (reference sequence). CDR3 region: CSGGSSASYEQYF. CDR3 in DNA: TGCAGTGGAGGGTCTTCCGCGTCCTACGAGCAGTACTTC.

In this sample, this clonotype turned up a few times. The chain links TRBV20-1 to TRBJ1-2; tentatively, D is TRBD1 (5 bases). CDR1 is DFQATT and CDR2 is SNEGSKA in the germline V gene (reference sequence). V lost 4 bases to trimming and J lost 8 bases, with 17 bases between them. The CDR3 consists of 13 residues. This CDR3 is CSAIPGTSEGYTF. The CDR3 region has the DNA TGCAGTGCTATCCCCGGGACGTCCGAAGGCTACACCTTC.

V and J are TRBV12-3 or TRBV12-4 and TRBJ2-5, with TRBD1 matching 10 bases. Losses at the gene ends were 0 bases for V and 0 bases for J; bases not matched to a gene: 10. The CDR3 runs 19 residues. The CDR3 DNA reads as TGTGCCAGCAGTTTAGCCGGGACAGGGGTAACAAGGAACCAAGAGACCCAGTACTTC. Its protein is CASSLAGTGVTRNQETQYF.

V usage is TRBV20-1 and J usage is TRBJ2-1; the match to TRBD2 covers 8 bases. The junction had 9 bases not matched to a gene; V was cut back by 6 bases and J by 2 bases. The CDR3 extends over 15 amino acids. The germline gives CDR1 DFQATT, CDR2 SNEGSKA (reference sequence). The DNA for the CDR3 is TGCAGTGCCCCCGGCACCGGGAGGGCCTACAATGAGCAGTTCTTC. This sequence encodes CSAPGTGRAYNEQFF.

The sample holds a few counts of this clonotype. The J gene is TRBJ2-7, the V gene TRBV7-9, with D perhaps matching TRBD2 (5 bases). Per the germline V gene, CDR1 is SEHNR and CDR2 is FQNEAQ (reference sequence). The V end lost 7 bases, the J end lost 0 bases, and 13 bases lay between the germline ends. The length of the CDR3 is 14 residues. CDR3 nucleotide sequence: TGTGCCAGCACAATCGGACTTAGCTCCTACGAGCAGTACTTC. It codes for CASTIGLSSYEQYF.

This clonotype showed up just a few times. The chain joins TRBV5-1 to TRBJ2-5; TRBD2 aligns across 10 bases. After removal of 2 bases from V and 2 bases from J, the junction contained 3 bases not matched to a gene. Germline assignment: CDR1 SGHRS and CDR2 YFSETQ. This CDR3 has 15 residues. In DNA form, the CDR3 reads TGCGCCAGCAGCTTTCTAGCGGGAGATCAAGAGACCCAGTACTTC. Translated, it gives CASSFLAGDQETQYF.

This clonotype was picked up a small number of times. The chain combines TRBV5-5 with TRBJ2-3; D unresolved. V lost 2 bases, J lost 4 bases, and 17 bases lay in between. The CDR3 is 16 residues long. The V gene's germline CDR1 is SGHKS and CDR2 YYEKEE (reference sequence). The CDR3 DNA reads TGTGCCAGCAGCTTAACGGTCCGCGCCCGGGCAGATACGCAGTATTTT. Protein product: CASSLTVRARADTQYF.

This clonotype was counted a few times. The V and J genes are TRBV7-2 and TRBJ2-3, with 10 nucleotides matching TRBD2. The CDR3 is 15 residues long. Trimming at V came to 0 bases and at J to 6 bases, leaving 3 bases not matched to a gene. The germline gives CDR1 SGHTA, CDR2 FQGNSA. Here the CDR3 DNA reads TGTGCCAGCAGCTTAGCACTAGCGGGAAGGGATACGCAGTATTTT. Its protein product is CASSLALAGRDTQYF.

The DNA for the CDR3 is TGTGCCACCTCCAAAGAACGAGGGTCCTACAATGAGCAGTTCTTC. It encodes CATSKERGSYNEQFF. This sequence joins TRBV3-1 and TRBJ2-1, with a possible D match to TRBD2 (5 bases). Germline CDR1 is LGHDT and CDR2 is YNNKEL (reference sequence). V shed 10 bases and J shed 1 base, with 17 bases lying between them. The CDR3 sequence is 15 residues long.

This sequence joins TRBV25-1 and TRBJ2-2; D is uncertain. The germline CDR1 and CDR2 sequences are MGHDK and SYGVNS. The CDR3 has 15 amino acids. V shed 0 bases and J shed 1 base, with 6 bases lying between them. The CDR3 reads CASSEYRGNTGELFF. CDR3 DNA: TGTGCCAGCAGTGAATATAGAGGGAACACCGGGGAGCTGTTTTTT. Full variable domain (remainder filled in from reference TRBV25-1 and TRBJ2-2): EADIYQTPRYLVIGTGKKITLECSQTMGHDKMYWYQQDPGMELHLIHYSYGVNSTEKGDLSSESTVSRIRTEHFPLTLESARPSHTSQYLCASSEYRGNTGELFFGEGSRLTVL.

Many counts were recorded for this clonotype. The V and J genes are TRBV3-1 and TRBJ2-6; the match to TRBD2 covers 7 bases. The length of the CDR3 is 16 residues. Germline lookup yields CDR1 LGHDT and CDR2 YNNKEL (reference sequence). V lost 0 bases, J lost 4 bases, and 3 bases stayed unmatched. The CDR3 loop is CASSQEGGSGANVLTF. The DNA of the CDR3 is TGTGCCAGCAGCCAAGAGGGAGGGTCCGGGGCCAACGTCCTGACTTTC.

This clonotype was found many times. The CDR3 nucleotides are TGTGCCAGCAGTCCCCGCGTGGACGTGACTGAAGCTTTCTTT. This encodes CASSPRVDVTEAFF. The rearrangement links TRBV12-3 or TRBV12-4 to TRBJ1-1; no firm D call. Trimming stripped 5 bases from V and 5 bases from J, with 15 bases between. The CDR3 length is 14 residues.

In its sample, this clonotype was seen a few times. This sequence joins TRBV6-5 and TRBJ1-1, with 7 bases lining up with TRBD1. Germline-derived CDR1 and CDR2 are MNHEY and SVGAGI. V lost 4 bases to trimming and J lost 5 bases; unmatched junction nucleotides: 13. The CDR3 has 16 amino acids. In nucleotides, the CDR3 is TGTGCCAGCAGTTCCTGGTTCCAGGGGGAGGGTACTGAAGCTTTCTTT. The encoded protein is CASSSWFQGEGTEAFF.

This clonotype has more than one count but fewer than ten. This rearrangement joins TRBV7-9 to TRBJ2-4; no reliable D call. Germline CDR1 and CDR2: SEHNR and FQNEAQ (reference sequence). This CDR3 has 12 residues. V was trimmed by 7 bases and J by 5 bases, leaving 9 bases between them. The CDR3 here is CASTIYQNIQYF. CDR3 DNA sequence: TGTGCCAGCACCATATACCAAAACATTCAGTACTTC.

This clonotype was seen only a few times. CDR3 sequence: CSARDPQGGAGPIQETQYF. CDR3 bases: TGCAGTGCTAGAGACCCCCAAGGTGGGGCGGGACCGATCCAAGAGACCCAGTACTTC. This sequence joins TRBV20-1 and TRBJ2-5, with D perhaps matching TRBD2 (6 bases). The CDR3 runs to 19 residues. The germline CDR1 and CDR2 sequences are DFQATT and SNEGSKA (reference sequence). Trimming shortened V by 0 bases and J by 1 base, and 24 bases separated the two germline ends.

This clonotype showed up just a few times. V and J are TRBV30 and TRBJ2-3, with 9 bases aligning to TRBD2. V gave up 0 bases and J gave up 9 bases; unmatched junction bases: 4. CDR1 is GTSNPN, CDR2 SVGIG, per germline (reference sequence). The CDR3 runs to 13 residues. CDR3 coding DNA: TGTGCCTGGAGTGTGGCGGGAGGGCGGACGCAGTATTTT. Protein product: CAWSVAGGRTQYF.

This clonotype was recorded at least ten times. CDR3 coding DNA: TGCGCCAGCAGCCAAGGGTTGCTAGCGGGAGGGAATGAGCAGTTCTTC. The encoded protein is CASSQGLLAGGNEQFF. This chain connects TRBV4-3 to TRBJ2-1, with TRBD2 matching 12 bases. The CDR3 consists of 16 residues. The germline V gene encodes CDR1 LGHNA and CDR2 YSLEER. Trimming took 1 base from V and 7 from J; bases not matched to a gene: 5.